This T cell receptor (beta chain) comes out of a study of T cell repertoires in cytomegalovirus infection. Study as a whole: Public TCR beta signature analysis indicated the presence of both CMV infection and matching HLA type.

Study outcomes and limitations: The cumulative frequency of public TCR beta families distinguished individuals who carried CMV together with the relevant HLA. CMV-specific TCR beta clonotypes restricted by HLA-C dominated the ex vivo response.

TCRdb re-called the reads through MiXCR, storing one row per CDR3 protein. In the table there are about 770,000 distinct CDR3 sequences, around 29% of which are singletons. Points on this clonotype: The antigen remains unidentified.

This CDR3 is 13 amino acids long. CDR1 is SEHNR and CDR2 is FQNEAQ in the germline V gene (reference sequence). V shed 8 bases and J 3 bases; nucleotides not matched to a gene: 7. V usage is TRBV7-9 and J usage is TRBJ2-7, with 7 bases lining up with TRBD1. The TCR was taken from a human donor in good health (CMV status not recorded). Some clones in this sample may be carry-over from other donors' samples. The specimen comprised cultured CD8+ T cells from PBMCs, sampled from culture after CMV antigen stimulation. CDR3 bases: TGTGCCAGCGGGACAGCTCTATTCTACGAGCAGTACTTC. Translation gives CASGTALFYEQYF.